This TCR beta chain was sequenced in a study of blood T cell repertoires in COVID-19. Across the study: Both acute and convalescent COVID-19 samples were obtained from the United States, Italy and Spain. T cells, B-cell-depleted T cells, or PBMCs supplied cDNA or gDNA.

CDR3 length equals 13 residues. CDR1 is MNHNS, CDR2 SASEGT, per germline. In the authors' workflow: Cell counts per sample came from amplifying reference gene primers. The method was immunoSEQ multiplex PCR; TCRdb's version includes in-frame clones alone and lacks a portion of them. V and J calls and clone size are those listed in that table; D and trimming were worked out from the DNA. The sample consists of roughly 190,000 clones, roughly 80% of them appearing once. This clone was detected only a few times. One end of the junction does not line up with germline, which may come from a read error. The V and J genes are TRBV6-1 and TRBJ2-1; D not resolved. The sequence came from a woman between 40 and 50 years old with acute or convalescent COVID-19. The sequencing sample was made of peripheral blood. CDR3 in DNA: TGTGCCAGCAGGGAAGGTACGGCGGATGAGCAGTTCTTC. It translates to CASREGTADEQFF.